This entry lists 14 T cell receptor beta chains sequenced from one sample in a study of blood T cell repertoires in COVID-19. Clones were sequenced by immunoSEQ multiplex PCR, and TCRdb holds only the in-frame ones, with some missing. The sample records about 100,000 clones, roughly 84% being singletons. Material for sequencing was peripheral blood. The receptors were sampled from a human donor in a cohort sampled during active COVID-19.

V is TRBV12-3 or TRBV12-4 and J is TRBJ1-2, with no clear D. The CDR3 consists of 12 residues. V lost 5 bases and J 2 bases, leaving 6 bases between the germline ends. The CDR3 DNA is TGTGCCAGCAGTCGCGGGAACTATGGCTACACCTTC. Its translation: CASSRGNYGYTF.

V is TRBV10-3 and J is TRBJ2-5; D call uncertain. CDR1 ENHRY and CDR2 SYGVKD come from the germline V gene. The CDR3 spans 13 residues. The V end lost 6 bases, the J end lost 2 bases, and 10 bases lay between the germline ends. CDR3 bases: TGTGCCATCAGAGCTAGTAGGCAAGAGACCCAGTACTTC. Its protein is CAIRASRQETQYF.

The chain uses TRBV18 and TRBJ1-1; tentatively, D is TRBD1 (5 bases). Trimming left V 4 bases short and J 5 bases short, with 20 bases between. CDR1 KGHSH and CDR2 LQKENI come from the germline V gene. This CDR3 has 16 amino acids. In DNA form, the CDR3 reads TGTGCCAGCTCACTAGAAAGCCCACAGGTTGGGACTGAAGCTTTCTTT. Amino acid sequence: CASSLESPQVGTEAFF.

This clone was found once. The chain carries TRBV5-1 and TRBJ2-5; 15 nucleotides match TRBD2. The junction had 5 bases not matched to a gene; V was cut back by 3 bases and J by 5 bases. From germline, CDR1 is SGHRS and CDR2 YFSETQ. This CDR3 spans 16 amino acids. The CDR3 DNA reads as TGCGCCAGCAGCTCGGGACTAGCGGGGGGACGGGAGACCCAGTACTTC. Residues: CASSSGLAGGRETQYF.

Only a few counts were recorded for this clone. The rearrangement joins TRBV6-5 to TRBJ2-7; D ambiguous. This CDR3 has 13 residues. V was cut by 7 bases and J by 1 base, with 11 bases left in between. In germline, CDR1 is MNHEY, CDR2 SVGAGI. The CDR3, as DNA: TGTGCCAGCACCAAGACGGGTTCCTACGAGCAGTACTTC. Translated: CASTKTGSYEQYF.

This clone appeared once. The chain links TRBV19 to TRBJ2-3; 12 positions agree with TRBD2. The CDR3 length is 15 residues. The V and J ends lost 7 bases and 2 bases, in that order; junction bases with no gene match: 4. Germline V gives CDR1 LNHDA, CDR2 SQIVND (reference sequence). The CDR3 DNA sequence: TGTGCCAGTAAGACTAGCGGGAGAATCACAGATACGCAGTATTTT. Its protein product is CASKTSGRITDTQYF.

This chain links TRBV20-1 with TRBJ2-1; a possible D gene is TRBD2 (5 bases). Per the germline V gene, CDR1 is DFQATT and CDR2 is SNEGSKA (reference sequence). The CDR3 spans 10 residues. V was clipped by 1 base and J by 10 bases, with 5 bases between them. CDR3 region: CSARAGEQFF. Here the CDR3 DNA reads TGCAGTGCTAGAGCGGGAGAGCAGTTCTTC.

The chain recombines TRBV18 with TRBJ2-3; 9 positions match TRBD2. Germline values: CDR1 KGHSH, CDR2 LQKENI. V trimming: 1 base; J trimming: 0 bases; junction bases outside the gene matches: 5. The CDR3 is made up of 17 amino acids. The CDR3 spells CASSPRQAGGSTDTQYF. The CDR3 region has the DNA TGTGCCAGCTCACCACGCCAGGCGGGGGGGAGCACAGATACGCAGTATTTT.

This chain joins TRBV5-1 and TRBJ2-7; 8 bases align to TRBD2. The V and J ends lost 0 bases and 1 base, in that order; junction bases with no gene match: 6. CDR1 is SGHRS and CDR2 is YFSETQ in the germline V gene. The CDR3 length is 16 residues. The CDR3: CASSLAPGGGSYEQYF. CDR3 sequence (DNA): TGCGCCAGCAGCTTGGCCCCTGGCGGGGGGTCCTACGAGCAGTACTTC. Full variable domain (rest looked up from reference TRBV5-1 and TRBJ2-7): KAGVTQTPRYLIKTRGQQVTLSCSPISGHRSVSWYQQTPGQGLQFLFEYFSETQRNKGNFPGRFSGRQFSNSRSEMNVSTLELGDSALYLCASSLAPGGGSYEQYFGPGTRLTVT.

In its sample, this clone was seen a few times. J is TRBJ1-1 and V is TRBV5-1; a weak D match, TRBD1 (6 bases). From germline, CDR1 is SGHRS and CDR2 YFSETQ. CDR3 length: 16 amino acids. Trimming pared 0 bases from V and 6 bases from J, leaving 18 bases between. CDR3 nucleotides: TGCGCCAGCAGCTTGGACCCTACAGGGTTTGGAGCTGAAGCTTTCTTT. Protein: CASSLDPTGFGAEAFF.

V usage is TRBV11-2 and J usage is TRBJ2-7; D gene unclear. This CDR3 has 15 amino acids. V shed 2 bases and J shed 1 base, with 12 bases lying between them. The germline V gene has CDR1 SGHAT and CDR2 FQNNGV. The CDR3 DNA reads as TGTGCCAGCAGCTTATCGCAGACATCTTCCTACGAGCAGTACTTC. Encoded protein: CASSLSQTSSYEQYF.

This clone appeared once. The rearrangement uses TRBV7-2 and TRBJ1-2, with 7 bases fitting TRBD1. The J segment lost 7 bases and the V segment lost 7 bases, leaving 9 bases of the junction unmatched. Germline values: CDR1 SGHTA, CDR2 FQGNSA. This CDR3 contains 13 residues. CDR3 sequence (DNA): TGTGCCAGCAACCCAGGACAGGCGGCTGGCTACACCTTC. Its translation is CASNPGQAAGYTF.

The genes are TRBV18 and TRBJ1-1, with unresolved D. The CDR3 contains 13 residues. Trimming took 4 bases from V and 7 from J, leaving 13 bases between them. Germline CDR1 KGHSH, CDR2 LQKENI. The CDR3 DNA follows: TGTGCCAGCTCACGAGAGGAGATTGATGAAGCTTTCTTT. Amino acids: CASSREEIDEAFF.

V gene TRBV12-3 or TRBV12-4 combines with J gene TRBJ2-7; D is undetermined. CDR3 size: 12 residues. Trimming removed 6 bases from V and 4 bases from J, with 10 bases in between. The CDR3 DNA follows: TGTGCCAGCAGAGATGACTCGTACGAGCAGTACTTC. This encodes CASRDDSYEQYF.